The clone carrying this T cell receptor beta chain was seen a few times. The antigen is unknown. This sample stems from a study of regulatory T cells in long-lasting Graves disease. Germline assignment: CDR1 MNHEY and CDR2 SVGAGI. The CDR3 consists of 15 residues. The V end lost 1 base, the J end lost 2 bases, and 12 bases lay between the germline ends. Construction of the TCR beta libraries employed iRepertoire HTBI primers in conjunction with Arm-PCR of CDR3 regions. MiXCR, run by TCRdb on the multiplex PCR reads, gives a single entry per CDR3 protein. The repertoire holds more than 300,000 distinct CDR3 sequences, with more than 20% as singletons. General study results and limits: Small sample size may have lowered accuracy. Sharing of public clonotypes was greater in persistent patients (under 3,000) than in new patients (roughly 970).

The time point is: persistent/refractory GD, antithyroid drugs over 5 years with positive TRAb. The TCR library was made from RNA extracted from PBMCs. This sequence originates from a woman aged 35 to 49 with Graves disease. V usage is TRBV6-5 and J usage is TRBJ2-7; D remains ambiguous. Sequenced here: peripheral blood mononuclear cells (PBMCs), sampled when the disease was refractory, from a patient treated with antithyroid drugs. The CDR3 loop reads CASSYLDGPPYEQYF. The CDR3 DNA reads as TGTGCCAGCAGTTACTTAGATGGGCCCCCCTACGAGCAGTACTTC.